Listed below are T cell receptor beta chains from one sample, sequenced in a study of blood T cells in healthy people across ages. TCRdb re-called the 5' RACE reads with MiXCR, one entry per CDR3 protein. Among approximately 1.5 million distinct CDR3 sequences listed, roughly 32% were seen once. Sequencing input: blood. The receptors shown here come from a woman aged 30 to 39 in good health. The CDR3 runs from the conserved cysteine through the conserved F or W. A D gene is named only where the DNA matches it firmly. Not all rows give a size; the values are once, few, many and, for expanded clones, a class.

TRBJ2-5	TRBV9	few	NA	TGTGCCAGCAGCGTAGGTCGTTCCCACAAAACCTCTGCGACGCAAGAGACCCAGTACTTC	CASSVGRSHKTSATQETQYF
TRBJ2-5	TRBV24-1	NA	NA	TGTGCCACCAGTGATTGGCAAAGGGGGGAGCAGTACTTC	CATSDWQRGEQYF
TRBJ1-1	TRBV6-4	NA	NA	TGTGCCAGCAGCGCAACCAGGGGTTTGACTGAAGCTTTCTTT	CASSATRGLTEAFF
TRBJ1-1	TRBV5-1	NA	NA	TGCGCCAGCAGCTCAAGGGCAGGGAACACTGAAGCTTTCTTT	CASSSRAGNTEAFF
TRBJ2-1	TRBV12-3/TRBV12-4	NA	NA	TGTGCCAGCAGGAGGGTCAACAATGAGCAGTTCTTC	CASRRVNNEQFF
TRBJ2-3	TRBV7-9	NA	TRBD2	TGTGCCAGCAGCTTTCCCGGACTAGCTGACCCCACAGATACGCAGTATTTT	CASSFPGLADPTDTQYF
TRBJ2-7	TRBV28	NA	TRBD2	TGTGCCAACAGTTATGGGGGGGTACAGGTCTACAAGCAGTACTTC	CANSYGGVQVYKQYF
TRBJ1-6	TRBV3-1	NA	NA	TGTGCCAGCAGCCAGGGCAACTATTCGCCCCTCCACTTT	CASSQGNYSPLHF
TRBJ2-7	TRBV11-3	NA	NA	TGTGCCAGCAGCCGTACTGTGGACTACGAGCAGTACTTC	CASSRTVDYEQYF
TRBJ2-7	TRBV4-1	NA	NA	TGCGCCAGCAGCCAAGAGGACAGGGAGGGGGACGAGCAGTACTTC	CASSQEDREGDEQYF
TRBJ1-2	TRBV6-1	NA	TRBD1	TGTGCCAGCAGTGCGACCCGGGACAGGAGACTTTCTAACTATGGCTACACCTTC	CASSATRDRRLSNYGYTF
TRBJ2-6	TRBV15	few	NA	TGTGCCACCAGCTCACGAAGGGGCTCTGGGGCCAACGTCCTGACTTTC	CATSSRRGSGANVLTF
TRBJ2-7	TRBV7-2	NA	NA	TGTGCCAGCAGCTTAGAAACCCCACCGGGGGATACGGGGGCCTACGAGCAGTACTTC	CASSLETPPGDTGAYEQYF
TRBJ2-7	TRBV28	NA	TRBD1	TGTGCCAGCAGTTTCTCAACAGGGGACCACGAGCAGTACTTC	CASSFSTGDHEQYF
TRBJ1-2	TRBV29-1	few	NA	TGCAGCGTTGAAGATAACCACCACTATGGCTACACCTTC	CSVEDNHHYGYTF
TRBJ2-3	TRBV5-1	many	NA	TGCGCCAGCACCGGGGGCGGGACGAACACAGATACGCAGTATTTT	CASTGGGTNTDTQYF
TRBJ1-6	TRBV5-5	NA	NA	TGTGCCAGCAGCTTGGAGGCAGGGGACAATTCACCCCTCCACTTT	CASSLEAGDNSPLHF
TRBJ2-1	TRBV12-3/TRBV12-4	few	NA	TGTGCCAGCGGGATAAGACGGGACTACAATGAGCAGTTCTTC	CASGIRRDYNEQFF
TRBJ2-1	TRBV24-1	NA	TRBD1	TGTGCCACCAGTGATACGACAGGGAGTATCTCCTACAATGAGCAGTTCTTC	CATSDTTGSISYNEQFF
TRBJ2-1	TRBV28	NA	TRBD2	TGTGCCAGCAGTTCCTACTTAGCGGGGGGGCCCCACAATGAGCAGTTCTTC	CASSSYLAGGPHNEQFF
TRBJ2-1	TRBV7-9	few	NA	TGTGCCAGCAGCTCACAGGGTAATGTTCACAATGAGCAGTTCTTC	CASSSQGNVHNEQFF
TRBJ2-3	TRBV12-3/TRBV12-4	many	TRBD2	TGTGCCAGCAGTCGGACTAGCGGACTCACAGATACGCAGTATTTT	CASSRTSGLTDTQYF
TRBJ2-7	TRBV3-1	many	TRBD2	TGTGCCAGCAGTATAGCGGGGGGCTACGAGCAGTACTTC	CASSIAGGYEQYF
TRBJ1-1	TRBV5-1	few	NA	TGCGCCAGCAGCTTGTTGGGGTTTCCTGAAGCTTTCTTT	CASSLLGFPEAFF
TRBJ1-2	TRBV20-1	many	NA	TGCAGTGCTTCCCTGGACGGCGCCTATGGCTACACCTTC	CSASLDGAYGYTF
TRBJ1-2	TRBV29-1	many	NA	TGCAGCCCCGTGAGGGGAGGGTATGGCTACACCTTC	CSPVRGGYGYTF
TRBJ2-1	TRBV5-1	NA	TRBD2	TGCGCCAGCAGCTTGGCCTCGCTAGCGGGGAGGTACAATGAGCAGTTCTTC	CASSLASLAGRYNEQFF
TRBJ2-3	TRBV27	many	NA	TGTGCCAGCAGTTTAATCGCCGGACGGACCACAGATACGCAGTATTTT	CASSLIAGRTTDTQYF
TRBJ2-1	TRBV20-1	few	TRBD2	TGCAGTGCCAAGACTAGCGTGAGCTCCTACAATGAGCAGTTCTTC	CSAKTSVSSYNEQFF
TRBJ2-7	TRBV4-1	few	NA	TGCGCCAGCAGCCAAGATGCACCGTCCTACGAGCAGTACTTC	CASSQDAPSYEQYF